This T cell receptor (beta chain) was identified during a study of response to subunit inactivated influenza vaccine. The CDR3 covers 13 residues. V lost 0 bases to trimming and J lost 5 bases, with 6 bases between them. Germline V CDR1 and CDR2: LGHNA, YNFKEQ. TCRdb reprocessed the RT-PCR reads via MiXCR and lists one record per CDR3 protein. The data contain about 540,000 distinct CDR3 sequences, under 25% of them singletons. This sample was shared with a second study, whose subject was T cells expressing NK-cell markers. From that second work: Template switching by 5'RACE with UMIs generated the TCR beta cDNA. According to the study, TCR beta repertoires originated from sorted CD3+CD56+NKG2C+, CD3+CD56+NKG2C- and CD3+CD56-NKG2C+ T cells. In the group of eight sequenced donors, seven were HCMV-seropositive and one was seronegative. Roughly six donors showed dominant NKG2C+ clonotypes comprising about 1.0-7.5% of their CD8+ T cells. Whether expanded NKG2C+ T cell clones were HCMV-specific remained unclear.

Sample: CD4+ T cells sorted from PBMCs, taken about 12 days after vaccination. The genes are TRBV4-2 and TRBJ2-3; D ambiguous. The receptor was derived from a middle-aged man who received an inactivated influenza vaccine. The CDR3 sequence is CASSQDELDTQYF. Here the CDR3 DNA reads TGTGCCAGCAGCCAAGATGAGTTAGATACGCAGTATTTT.